These T cell receptor beta chains were read from a single sample in a study of blood T cell repertoires in COVID-19. The protocol was immunoSEQ multiplex PCR, while the TCRdb copy is restricted to in-frame clones and leaves out a portion. Of fewer than 85,000 clones in the sample, around 89% were seen once. Material for sequencing was peripheral blood. The origin of the receptors is a human donor in a cohort sampled during active COVID-19. The CDR3 runs from the conserved cysteine through the conserved F or W. The D gene is left open where the match is weak. Clone size appears in some rows only: once, few, many, or a class for an expanded clone.

>TRBJ2-1|once|-|TRBV7-2
TGTGCCAGCAGCTTAGTAGGCGGAAACTCCTACAATGAGCAGTTCTTC
CASSLVGGNSYNEQFF
>TRBJ1-4|-|-|TRBV6-6
TGTGCCAGCAGTTACGCGAATAATGAAAAACTGTTTTTT
CASSYANNEKLFF
>TRBJ2-7|-|TRBD1|TRBV29-1
TGCAGCGTCTGGACAGGGGGCGAGCAGTACTTC
CSVWTGGEQYF
>TRBJ1-2|few|TRBD1|TRBV19
TGTGCCAGTAGTATATTGGAGACAGGGCTCTATGGCTACACCTTC
CASSILETGLYGYTF
>TRBJ1-6|-|TRBD1|TRBV11-2
TGTGCCAGCAGCGGACGGGACAGGCGGCTTTCACCCCTCCACTTT
CASSGRDRRLSPLHF
>TRBJ2-7|-|-|TRBV19
TGTGCCAGTAGTAAGGGTCAACAGGGAACCTACGAGCAGTACTTC
CASSKGQQGTYEQYF
>TRBJ2-3|-|TRBD2|TRBV7-3
TGTGCCAGCAGCTCAGGACTAGCAACAGATACGCAGTATTTT
CASSSGLATDTQYF
>TRBJ1-2|-|-|TRBV2
TGTGCCAGCAGTGAAGCCAGGGTATTCTATGGCTACACCTTC
CASSEARVFYGYTF
>TRBJ2-5|-|-|TRBV7-9
TGTGCCAGCAGACAAATGGGGGGAGAGACCCAGTACTTC
CASRQMGGETQYF
>TRBJ1-2|-|-|TRBV5-1
TGCGCCAGCAGCTTGGGGAAAAGGGAGGACTATGGCTACACCTTC
CASSLGKREDYGYTF
>TRBJ1-2|-|-|TRBV10-3
TGTGCCATCAGTGAGGTACAGGGATACTATGGCTACACCTTC
CAISEVQGYYGYTF
>TRBJ1-3|-|TRBD1|TRBV11-2
TGTGCCAGCAGCTTACAGGGGGCTGGAAACACCATATATTTT
CASSLQGAGNTIYF
>TRBJ2-5|-|-|TRBV6-5
TGTGCCAGCAGTTCAGGGATTGCGGAGACCCAGTACTTC
CASSSGIAETQYF
>TRBJ2-7|-|-|TRBV6-6
TGTGCCAGCAGTTACCCCACCGGCGGGGTTGGCTACGAGCAGTACTTC
CASSYPTGGVGYEQYF
>TRBJ2-7|few|TRBD1|TRBV3-1/TRBV3-2
TGTGCCAGCAGCCTCGGGACAGGGGACATCGGCGAGCAGTACTTC
CASSLGTGDIGEQYF
>TRBJ2-1|-|-|TRBV30
TGTGCCTGGAGGTCCAGGGGTTTCAATGAGCAGTTCTTC
CAWRSRGFNEQFF
>TRBJ1-2|-|-|TRBV5-1
TGCGCCAGCAGCTTGGGTCTACAGGGAAGCTATGGCTACACCTTC
CASSLGLQGSYGYTF
>TRBJ2-7|-|-|TRBV5-4
TGTGCCAGCAGCTTGGGCCTAGCTTCCTACGAGCAGTACTTC
CASSLGLASYEQYF
>TRBJ2-7|-|TRBD1|TRBV6-2/TRBV6-3
TGTGCCAGCAGCTTTGACAGGGACCGGGACTACGAGCAGTACTTC
CASSFDRDRDYEQYF
>TRBJ2-5|-|TRBD1|TRBV11-2
TGTGCCAGCAGCCCATGGACAGGGTCGGTAGAGACCCAGTACTTC
CASSPWTGSVETQYF
>TRBJ1-2|-|-|TRBV5-6
TGTGCCAGCAGCTTGGGGGTCGGGGGGACCCCCGCTGGCTACACCTTC
CASSLGVGGTPAGYTF
>TRBJ2-7|-|-|TRBV4-1
TGCGCCAGCAGCCGAGGGCGTCGTGGGGAGTACGAGCAGTACTTC
CASSRGRRGEYEQYF
>TRBJ1-5|-|-|TRBV19
TGTGCCAGTACGGCCCTTAGGGGTTTTGATCAGCCCCAGCATTTT
CASTALRGFDQPQHF
>TRBJ1-1|-|-|TRBV9
TGTGCCAGCAGCGTACAAGGGGGAACTGAAGCTTTCTTT
CASSVQGGTEAFF
>TRBJ2-7|-|TRBD2|TRBV7-9
TGTGCCAGCACCAAGGTGTTTCTAGCGGAAAGCTCCTACGAGCAGTACTTC
CASTKVFLAESSYEQYF
>TRBJ1-6|-|-|TRBV19
TGTGCCAGTAGTATAAGAACGGGGGACTCGTTTTCACCCCTCCACTTT
CASSIRTGDSFSPLHF
>TRBJ2-1|few|TRBD2|TRBV7-8
TGTGCCAGCAGCTTAGCGTCTCGGACTAGCGGGGGGGTACGGAATGAGCAGTTCTTC
CASSLASRTSGGVRNEQFF
>TRBJ1-4|-|-|TRBV10-3
TGTGCCACTGGGACATATACAACTAATGAAAAACTGTTTTTT
CATGTYTTNEKLFF
>TRBJ1-1|-|TRBD1|TRBV6-5
TGTGCCAGCAGTTCGACGACAGGGATCTTCTTT
CASSSTTGIFF
>TRBJ2-4|-|TRBD1|TRBV14
TGTGCCAGCAGCCCAAGAGACGACAGGGGCAAAAACATTCAGTACTTC
CASSPRDDRGKNIQYF
>TRBJ2-7|-|-|TRBV14
TGTGCCAGCAGCCCCGGGAGTGTCTACGAGCAGTACTTC
CASSPGSVYEQYF
>TRBJ1-5|-|-|TRBV2
TGTGCCAGCACGAGGGCAGAGTATAGCAATCAGCCCCAGCATTTT
CASTRAEYSNQPQHF
>TRBJ1-5|-|-|TRBV5-1
TGCGCCAGCAGCCCAGCCACAGGTAGCAATCAGCCCCAGCATTTT
CASSPATGSNQPQHF
>TRBJ2-7|-|TRBD1|TRBV30
TGTGCCTTCTCCGGATTTTCGGGACAGGGTTACGAGCAGTACTTC
CAFSGFSGQGYEQYF
>TRBJ1-2|-|-|TRBV5-4
TGTGCCAGCAGCTTGGTAGGGGGACGGAACTATGGCTACACCTTC
CASSLVGGRNYGYTF
>TRBJ1-6|-|TRBD1|TRBV10-3
TGTGCCATCAGCGACAGGGGGCGTAATTCACCCCTCCACTTT
CAISDRGRNSPLHF
>TRBJ2-7|-|TRBD2|TRBV19
TGTGCCAGTAGTCGGGGACTAGCGGTGGAGGGTTCCTACGAGCAGTACTTC
CASSRGLAVEGSYEQYF
>TRBJ2-4|-|TRBD1|TRBV2
TGTGCCAGCAAAACAGGGGGCTCGGTTCAGTACTTC
CASKTGGSVQYF
>TRBJ2-5|-|TRBD2|TRBV9
TGTGCCAGCAGCGGATTAGCGGGGGGGCCGGAGACCCAGTACTTC
CASSGLAGGPETQYF
>TRBJ1-5|-|-|TRBV19
TGTGCCAGTAGGGGGTTTCTAGGGGACAATCAGCCCCAGCATTTT
CASRGFLGDNQPQHF
>TRBJ1-3|-|-|TRBV29-1
TGCAGCGTTTCGTACAGCTCTGGAAACACCATATATTTT
CSVSYSSGNTIYF
>TRBJ2-2|-|TRBD1|TRBV29-1
TGCAGCGTTGACCTACAGGGGGTCGTAGGAACCGGGGAGCTGTTTTTT
CSVDLQGVVGTGELFF
>TRBJ1-6|-|TRBD1|TRBV30
TGTGCCTGGACGGATGATTTTCGGACAGGGAAGATAGGTAGTTCACCCCTCCACTTT
CAWTDDFRTGKIGSSPLHF
>TRBJ2-1|-|TRBD1|TRBV10-3
TGTGCCATCAGGGGACAGGGGGGACATGAGCAGTTCTTC
CAIRGQGGHEQFF
>TRBJ1-1|-|TRBD1|TRBV6-5
TGTGCCAGCAGCCTTTACAGGGGTATGGAGTTTGAAGCTTTCTTT
CASSLYRGMEFEAFF
>TRBJ2-1|-|TRBD2|TRBV5-1
TGCGCCAGCAGCTTGGCTAGCGGGAGAGGAAATGAGCAGTTCTTC
CASSLASGRGNEQFF
>TRBJ1-6|-|TRBD1|TRBV7-9
TGTGCCAGCAGCTGGACAGGGGCAAGCTCCTATAATTCACCCCTCCACTTT
CASSWTGASSYNSPLHF
>TRBJ2-7|-|TRBD1|TRBV4-1
TGCGCCAGCAGCCAACTAGTTTTGACCGGGACAGAACCTTACGAGCAGTACTTC
CASSQLVLTGTEPYEQYF
>TRBJ1-5|-|TRBD1|TRBV30
TGTGCCTGGAACCTACCAGGGGGTCAGCCCCAGCATTTT
CAWNLPGGQPQHF
>TRBJ2-5|-|TRBD1|TRBV5-6
TGTGCCAGCAGCGTTAGGACAGGGAATCCCCAAGAGACCCAGTACTTC
CASSVRTGNPQETQYF
>TRBJ1-2|-|-|TRBV15
TGTGCCACCAGCAGAGATGTGGAGGCACACACCTTC
CATSRDVEAHTF
>TRBJ1-1|-|TRBD1|TRBV4-1
TGCGCCAGCAGCCAACAACAGGGGGTTACTGAAGCTTTCTTT
CASSQQQGVTEAFF
>TRBJ2-1|-|TRBD1|TRBV5-1
TGCGCCAGCAGCTCTTCTTACAGGGGAGAAAATGAGCAGTTCTTC
CASSSSYRGENEQFF
>TRBJ1-3|-|-|TRBV5-1
TGCGCCAGCAGCTTGTCAGGCAGCTCTGGAAACACCATATATTTT
CASSLSGSSGNTIYF
>TRBJ2-7|-|TRBD2|TRBV3-1/TRBV3-2
TGTGCCAGCAGCCAGACGGGACTAGCGGTCCTCTACGAGCAGTACTTC
CASSQTGLAVLYEQYF
>TRBJ1-6|-|TRBD1|TRBV18
TGTGCCAGCTCGAGAACCGGGACAGGGGAAAATTCACCCCTCCACTTT
CASSRTGTGENSPLHF
>TRBJ1-4|-|-|TRBV30
TGTGCCTGGAGTGTACGAGGGGGTAGAAATGAAAAACTGTTTTTT
CAWSVRGGRNEKLFF